The rows below give T cell receptor beta chains drawn from one sample of a study of blood T cell repertoires in COVID-19. Repertoires were generated with immunoSEQ multiplex PCR, while TCRdb's copy carries only in-frame clones and drops some. The profile shows 120,000 to 150,000 clones, 70% to 90% of them singletons. The specimen sequenced was peripheral blood. All receptors derive from a woman aged 60 to 75 with COVID-19, enrolled during active disease. Each CDR3 is given with its conserved first and last residue. A D gene is named only where the DNA matches it firmly. Some rows have no size entry. The others give once, few or many, or a class for an expanded clone.

clone_size	v_call	d_call	j_call	cdr3_aa	cdr3_nt
once	TRBV30	.	TRBJ2-7	CAWSALDSPSYEQYF	TGTGCCTGGAGTGCCCTAGACAGTCCCTCCTACGAGCAGTACTTC
once	TRBV18	TRBD1	TRBJ1-1	CASSPETGGHTEAFF	TGTGCCAGCTCACCAGAGACAGGGGGCCACACTGAAGCTTTCTTT
.	TRBV7-3	TRBD1	TRBJ2-5	CASSRDRQETQYF	TGTGCCAGCAGTCGGGACAGACAAGAGACCCAGTACTTC
.	TRBV6-2/TRBV6-3	.	TRBJ2-2	CASSSTGHTYTGELFF	TGTGCCAGCAGTTCCACAGGACACACGTACACCGGGGAGCTGTTTTTT
.	TRBV3-1/TRBV3-2	.	TRBJ2-5	CASSQDLYQETQYF	TGTGCCAGCAGCCAAGACCTCTACCAAGAGACCCAGTACTTC
once	TRBV21-1	.	TRBJ1-1	CASSTAGEAFF	TGTGCCAGCAGCACGGCAGGGGAAGCTTTCTTT
.	TRBV7-9	.	TRBJ1-2	CASSSGPDGYTF	TGTGCCAGCAGCTCTGGGCCCGATGGCTACACCTTC
.	TRBV7-9	.	TRBJ1-4	CASSPVRGEKLFF	TGTGCCAGCAGTCCAGTCCGGGGTGAAAAACTGTTTTTT
.	TRBV19	.	TRBJ2-7	CASRRDPRAYEQYF	TGTGCCAGTAGGCGGGACCCGAGGGCCTACGAGCAGTACTTC
.	TRBV27	.	TRBJ1-5	CASSRQGFTSNQPQHF	TGTGCCAGCAGCCGTCAGGGTTTTACTAGCAATCAGCCCCAGCATTTT
.	TRBV18	TRBD1	TRBJ2-5	CASSLGTGGQETQYF	TGTGCCAGCTCACTTGGGACAGGGGGCCAAGAGACCCAGTACTTC
.	TRBV6-2/TRBV6-3	.	TRBJ2-2	CASSSHRSSEAGELFF	TGTGCCAGCAGTTCTCATCGTTCAAGCGAGGCCGGGGAGCTGTTTTTT
.	TRBV7-6	TRBD2	TRBJ2-7	CASSLVVGAGATYEQYF	TGTGCCAGCAGCTTAGTAGTTGGAGCGGGGGCAACCTACGAGCAGTACTTC
.	TRBV7-9	.	TRBJ2-5	CASSTRRGAPGTQYF	TGTGCCAGCAGCACCAGACGGGGGGCCCCGGGGACCCAGTACTTC
.	TRBV5-1	TRBD1	TRBJ2-1	CASNILSGGNEQFF	TGCGCCAGCAACATACTATCAGGGGGAAATGAGCAGTTCTTC
.	TRBV6-5	.	TRBJ1-1	CASSYSGQLNTEAFF	TGTGCCAGCAGTTACTCGGGCCAACTGAACACTGAAGCTTTCTTT
.	TRBV4-3	.	TRBJ1-1	CASSPNAGGDTEAFF	TGCGCCAGCAGCCCTAACGCGGGCGGGGACACTGAAGCTTTCTTT
once	TRBV28	TRBD1	TRBJ1-2	CASSLLPQGAVGYTF	TGTGCCAGCAGTTTGCTGCCACAGGGGGCAGTGGGCTACACCTTC
.	TRBV30	TRBD1	TRBJ1-1	CAWDRGPDTEAFF	TGTGCCTGGGACAGGGGTCCGGACACTGAAGCTTTCTTT
.	TRBV5-1	.	TRBJ1-1	CASSLGTGLNTEAFF	TGCGCCAGCAGCCTGGGGACTGGGCTGAACACTGAAGCTTTCTTT
.	TRBV6-5	TRBD1	TRBJ1-2	CASRASDREFGYTF	TGTGCCAGCAGAGCCTCGGACAGGGAATTTGGCTACACCTTC
.	TRBV5-4	TRBD2	TRBJ2-5	CASSAHPGTSGGPIQETQYF	TGTGCCAGCAGCGCCCATCCGGGGACTAGCGGGGGCCCAATCCAAGAGACCCAGTACTTC
.	TRBV7-2	.	TRBJ1-2	CASSFSQQAYGYTF	TGTGCCAGCAGCTTCAGCCAACAGGCCTATGGCTACACCTTC
.	TRBV3-1/TRBV3-2	.	TRBJ2-1	CASSHDGAPFSGEQFF	TGTGCCAGCAGCCACGATGGGGCCCCCTTCTCCGGTGAGCAGTTCTTC
.	TRBV9	TRBD1	TRBJ2-1	CASSADGTANNEQFF	TGTGCCAGCAGCGCCGACGGGACAGCGAACAATGAGCAGTTCTTC
few	TRBV7-3	.	TRBJ1-1	CASSSQINTEAFF	TGTGCCAGCAGCTCTCAGATAAACACTGAAGCTTTCTTT
.	TRBV14	.	TRBJ1-3	CASSSLQDTSGNTIYF	TGTGCCAGCAGCTCCCTACAGGATACCTCTGGAAACACCATATATTTT
.	TRBV6-5	TRBD1	TRBJ1-2	CASSYSGTVFDGYTF	TGTGCCAGCAGTTACTCCGGGACAGTTTTCGATGGCTACACCTTC
.	TRBV6-5	TRBD1	TRBJ1-2	CASSGTGENGYTF	TGTGCCAGCAGCGGGACAGGGGAGAATGGCTACACCTTC